These 25 T cell receptor beta chains share one sample of origin, sequenced in a study of early T cells in non-severe SARS-CoV-2 infection (dated by TCRdb to the early 2020s). Libraries were constructed by 5' RACE. Sequencing instrument: NextSeq 500. TCRdb reprocessing: public reads trimmed at Q25 with fastp, clones called with MiXCR, in-frame beta chains kept. Rows merge per CDR3 protein into single entries with the most common DNA and genes. The sample table shows 76,000 or so distinct CDR3 sequences, and 11% are seen once. The ten most abundant clones make up roughly 4.7% of the sample. The sample comprised whole blood. These receptor sequences come from an adult who was a healthcare worker with PCR-confirmed SARS-CoV-2 infection or an uninfected control (not recorded which).

This clonotype has at least ten counts. V is TRBV7-8 and J is TRBJ2-7, with TRBD1 matching 7 bases. This CDR3 spans 16 amino acids. V gave up 5 bases and J gave up 0 bases; unmatched junction bases: 10. CDR1 is SGHVS and CDR2 is FQNEAQ in the germline V gene. The CDR3 sequence: CASSQDRASPSYEQYF. CDR3 nucleotides: TGTGCCAGCAGCCAAGACAGGGCGTCCCCCTCCTACGAGCAGTACTTC.

This clonotype has only a few counts. The rearrangement links TRBV29-1 to TRBJ1-1; tentative D call: TRBD1 (6 bases). CDR1 is SQVTM, CDR2 ANQGSEA, per germline. This CDR3 has 12 residues. The V end was cut by 2 bases, the J end by 3 bases, with 7 bases between. The CDR3 is CSVETGYTEAFF. The CDR3 bases are TGCAGCGTTGAAACAGGGTACACTGAAGCTTTCTTT.

This clonotype showed up just a few times. V gene TRBV6-1 combines with J gene TRBJ2-1; D could derive from TRBD1 or TRBD2 (6 bases each). CDR1 and CDR2 from the germline V gene are MNHNS and SASEGT. The CDR3 has 15 residues. Trimming shortened V by 4 bases and J by 3 bases, and 13 bases separated the two germline ends. CDR3 sequence (DNA): TGTGCCAGCAGTGGGGACGGGGGCATCTACAATGAGCAGTTCTTC. It yields the protein CASSGDGGIYNEQFF.

This clonotype turned up a few times. The chain joins TRBV9 to TRBJ1-1, with no clear D. This CDR3 has 15 residues. The germline V gene encodes CDR1 SGDLS and CDR2 YYNGEE. V lost 1 base and J 1 base, leaving 11 bases between the germline ends. CDR3 DNA: TGTGCCAGCAGCGTAAATGACGGGGAGAACACTGAAGCTTTCTTT. Translation gives CASSVNDGENTEAFF.

The chain recombines TRBV7-8 with TRBJ2-1; D is unclear. Per germline, CDR1 SGHVS and CDR2 FQNEAQ. V was pared by 9 bases and J by 0 bases, with 18 bases between. This CDR3 has 16 amino acids. The CDR3 spells CASQLHRPSSYNEQFF. CDR3 nucleotides: TGTGCCAGTCAACTACATCGTCCGAGCTCCTACAATGAGCAGTTCTTC.

This clonotype was seen repeatedly, ten times or more. This rearrangement joins TRBV3-1 to TRBJ1-5; D might be TRBD1 (5 bases). Germline loops: CDR1 LGHDT, CDR2 YNNKEL (reference sequence). The CDR3 runs to 13 residues. The ends were cut back, 2 bases at V and 4 bases at J, with 6 bases in the middle. CDR3 nucleotides: TGTGCCAGCAGCCAACAGGGAAATCAGCCCCAGCATTTT. Its translation: CASSQQGNQPQHF.

The chain is built from TRBV5-1 and TRBJ2-3; D is unclear. The germline V gene has CDR1 SGHRS and CDR2 YFSETQ. V was trimmed by 3 bases and J by 4 bases, leaving 15 bases between them. The CDR3 contains 15 residues. The CDR3 here is CASSSVQHSPDTQYF. The CDR3 DNA sequence: TGCGCCAGCAGCTCGGTACAACACTCGCCAGATACGCAGTATTTT.

This clonotype was seen a handful of times. The chain employs TRBV24-1 and TRBJ2-3, with unresolved D. The CDR3 is 13 amino acids. V lost 0 bases and J 5 bases, leaving 5 bases between the germline ends. Germline V gene lookup returns CDR1 KGHDR and CDR2 SFDVKD. The CDR3, as DNA: TGTGCCACCAGTGATTTGCAAGGAGATACGCAGTATTTT. This encodes CATSDLQGDTQYF.

This clonotype turned up a few times. This chain links TRBV7-6 with TRBJ2-2; no definite D call. With 2 bases removed from V and 2 bases from J, the gap between germline ends came to 15 bases. The CDR3 loop spans 17 amino acids. Germline V gene data show CDR1 as SGHVS and CDR2 as FNYEAQ. CDR3 in amino acids: CASSLQGLAGNTGELFF. For the CDR3, the DNA is TGTGCCAGCAGCTTACAAGGGTTGGCAGGAAACACCGGGGAGCTGTTTTTT.

This clonotype was recorded many times. The chain is built from TRBV2 and TRBJ1-2; TRBD1 agrees at 7 bases. The CDR3 is made up of 14 amino acids. Germline V lookup: CDR1 SNHLY, CDR2 FYNNEI. Trimming removed 6 bases from V and 5 bases from J; junction bases left unmatched: 9. The CDR3 region is CASRRERQGYGYTF. In DNA form, the CDR3 reads TGTGCCAGCAGACGAGAAAGACAGGGATATGGCTACACCTTC.

The chain has TRBV20-1 and TRBJ1-4; D might be TRBD1 (6 bases). Germline-derived CDR1 and CDR2 are DFQATT and SNEGSKA (reference sequence). V was clipped by 4 bases and J by 7 bases, with 13 bases between them. The CDR3 runs 13 residues. CDR3 nucleotide sequence: TGCAGTGCTAAACAGGGAGGGATTGAAAAACTGTTTTTT. Translated, it gives CSAKQGGIEKLFF.

Remarks on this clonotype: A read error may account for a junction end that differs from germline. This chain joins TRBV19 and TRBJ2-2; D is ambiguous. This CDR3 is 13 amino acids long. Germline lookup yields CDR1 LNHDA and CDR2 SQIVND (reference sequence). CDR3 amino acids: CASSPPNTVELFF. CDR3 DNA: TGTGCCAGTAGTCCCCCCAACACCGTGGAGCTGTTTTTT.

This clonotype has at least ten counts. This rearrangement joins TRBV6-5 to TRBJ1-1; TRBD1 matches at 11 bases. V gave up 7 bases and J gave up 4 bases; unmatched junction bases: 8. CDR3 length: 15 residues. CDR1 and CDR2 (germline): MNHEY, SVGAGI. The CDR3 DNA reads as TGTGCCAGCACCCTAGGGACAGGGGGTGGCACTGAAGCTTTCTTT. Amino acids: CASTLGTGGGTEAFF.

This clonotype appeared many times. The chain links TRBV12-3 or TRBV12-4 to TRBJ2-5, with 11 bases fitting TRBD1. CDR3 size: 14 residues. Trimming cost V 6 bases and J 5 bases; bases outside gene matches: 5. The CDR3 DNA follows: TGTGCCAGCAGCCTGGGACAGGGGGGGGAGACCCAGTACTTC. Translating it yields CASSLGQGGETQYF.

This clonotype was seen only a few times. This chain joins TRBV6-2 or TRBV6-3 and TRBJ2-2; unclear D gene. This CDR3 is 17 amino acids long. The V gene's germline CDR1 is MNHEY and CDR2 SVGEGT. Trimming cost V 2 bases and J 0 bases, with 13 bases left between them. The DNA of the CDR3 is TGTGCCAGCAGTTACAATGAGGCCGTGCCGAACACCGGGGAGCTGTTTTTT. This encodes CASSYNEAVPNTGELFF.

The gene calls are TRBV12-3 or TRBV12-4 and TRBJ2-1; no firm D call. This CDR3 is 14 amino acids long. The V end lost 2 bases, the J end lost 6 bases, and 11 bases lay between the germline ends. CDR3 nucleotides: TGTGCCAGCAGTTTATCCCCCACAGTCAATGAGCAGTTCTTC. Protein product: CASSLSPTVNEQFF.

This clonotype was counted only a few times. V usage is TRBV12-3 or TRBV12-4 and J usage is TRBJ2-2; D is uncertain. The CDR3 contains 15 residues. Trimming cost V 6 bases and J 3 bases, with 14 bases left between them. The CDR3 region has the DNA TGTGCCAGCAGCCCTGTGGCCCGGGACACCGGGGAGCTGTTTTTT. Translation gives CASSPVARDTGELFF.

This clonotype was picked up a small number of times. V usage is TRBV3-1 and J usage is TRBJ2-5, with D hard to call. V was cut by 0 bases and J by 5 bases, with 13 bases left in between. From germline, CDR1 is LGHDT and CDR2 YNNKEL (reference sequence). This CDR3 is built from 15 residues. DNA for the CDR3: TGTGCCAGCAGCCAAGATACGAAGGTGGGGGAGACCCAGTACTTC. Translation gives CASSQDTKVGETQYF.

This clonotype was found many times. The chain couples TRBV7-2 to TRBJ2-3; D gene uncertain. Per the germline V gene, CDR1 is SGHTA and CDR2 is FQGNSA. The CDR3 consists of 14 residues. V lost 5 bases and J 3 bases, leaving 12 bases between the germline ends. CDR3 in DNA: TGTGCCAGCAGCCCTAATTTCCGAACAGATACGCAGTATTTT. Translated, it gives CASSPNFRTDTQYF.

The chain joins TRBV7-9 to TRBJ2-1, with D tentatively TRBD2 (5 bases). Trimming removed 11 bases from V and 8 bases from J, with 22 bases in between. The CDR3 totals 14 residues. The germline gives CDR1 SEHNR, CDR2 FQNEAQ (reference sequence). CDR3 protein: CAEKERLEGDEQFF. CDR3 coding DNA: TGTGCCGAAAAAGAGCGGCTAGAAGGCGATGAGCAGTTCTTC. Based on the CDR3 plus reference TRBV7-9 and TRBJ2-1, the full variable domain is DTGVSQNPRHKITKRGQNVTFRCDPISEHNRLYWYRQTLGQGPEFLTYFQNEAQLEKSRLLSDRFSAERPKGSFSTLEIQRTEQGDSAMYLCAEKERLEGDEQFFGPGTRLTVL.

This clonotype was counted ten times or more. This chain connects TRBV12-3 or TRBV12-4 to TRBJ2-1; 7 bases align to TRBD2. J gave up 5 bases and V 3 bases, and 1 base lay outside the gene matches. The CDR3 sequence is 13 residues long. CDR3 sequence reads: CASSLAGDNEQFF. CDR3 sequence (DNA): TGTGCCAGCAGTTTGGCGGGGGACAATGAGCAGTTCTTC.

This clonotype was seen only a few times. The CDR3 sequence: CASSLAANYGYTF. In DNA, the CDR3 is TGTGCCAGCAGCTTAGCGGCTAACTATGGCTACACCTTC. The chain employs TRBV7-9 and TRBJ1-2; D is uncertain. V was shortened by 0 bases and J by 0 bases, with 2 bases between the two germline ends. The CDR3 loop spans 13 amino acids. Germline V gene sequence: CDR1 SEHNR, CDR2 FQNEAQ (reference sequence).

The chain is built from TRBV3-1 and TRBJ1-1; unclear D gene. Germline CDR1 and CDR2: LGHDT and YNNKEL (reference sequence). Trimming cost V 4 bases and J 2 bases, with 8 bases left between them. The length of the CDR3 is 13 residues. The CDR3 DNA sequence: TGTGCCAGCAGCCTGGTCTTCAACACTGAAGCTTTCTTT. Translated: CASSLVFNTEAFF.

This clonotype appeared a few times. The V call is TRBV29-1, the J call TRBJ1-2; D gene ambiguous. In germline, CDR1 is SQVTM, CDR2 ANQGSEA. Trimming pared 6 bases from V and 6 bases from J, leaving 11 bases between. This CDR3 has 11 residues. The CDR3 coding sequence is TGCAGCGTAGAGGGTAGCCATGGCTACACCTTC. It translates to CSVEGSHGYTF.

The chain combines TRBV24-1 with TRBJ2-7, with D uncertain. V was pared by 3 bases and J by 6 bases, with 11 bases between. The V gene's germline CDR1 is KGHDR and CDR2 SFDVKD. This CDR3 has 13 amino acids. DNA for the CDR3: TGTGCCACCAGTGATGGTGGGCAGTCCGAGCAGTACTTC. This translates into CATSDGGQSEQYF.